This T cell receptor beta chain was retrieved from a study of blood T cell repertoires in COVID-19. The wider study: Samples representing acute and convalescent COVID-19 were sourced from the United States, Italy and Spain. The analysed material was cDNA or gDNA that came from T cells, B-cell-depleted T cells, or PBMCs.

Germline values: CDR1 SNHLY, CDR2 FYNNEI. The V end lost 6 bases, the J end lost 1 base, and 12 bases lay between the germline ends. The CDR3 runs to 14 residues. As processed by the authors: Reference gene primers were amplified, and this amplification served to estimate nucleated cell counts. Here immunoSEQ multiplex PCR was the method, and the copy in TCRdb shows in-frame clones only, minus some. Clone size and V and J calls were adopted from that table, with D and trimming inferred from the DNA. The table records roughly 120,000 clones, about three quarters of them present only once. The gene calls are TRBV2 and TRBJ1-1; D not resolved. This sequence originates from a human donor with acute or convalescent COVID-19. The donor label of this sample is uncertain. Sequences were obtained from peripheral blood. Here the CDR3 reads CASRSASRNTEAFF. The CDR3 DNA is TGTGCCAGCAGAAGCGCCTCACGGAACACTGAAGCTTTCTTT.